This is a list of T cell receptor beta chains from one sample in a study of cytomegalovirus exposure and HLA in healthy donors. TCRdb keeps only in-frame clones here, not all; method: immunoSEQ multiplex PCR. The table lists around 180,000 clones, 75% to 85% of them singletons. The specimen was PBMCs. The receptors originated from a man aged 25 to 45 in good health and CMV-seropositive. Both conserved end residues are trimmed from each CDR3.

V	CDR3
TRBV6-4	ASSSSGGGTGELF
TRBV10-2	ASSDVNEQF
TRBV4-1	ASSQDQRGGRETQY
TRBV7-9	ASRTGGRASDTQY
TRBV18	ASSSGQGMIFG
TRBV30	AWNSMTAEAF
TRBV27	ASSSLQGADSGANVLT
TRBV9	ASSVVDRGVNTEAF
TRBV7-3	ASSLRTSGRGEQF
TRBV2	ASSALRGSSYEQY
TRBV7-2	ASSSARGQETQY
TRBV11-2	ASSRTGSYEQY
TRBV6-5	ASSYSSRGSAYGYT
TRBV27	ASSPQEGGASPLH
TRBV13	ASSLWVEGTTNTEAF
TRBV7-9	SSRRQGYEQY
TRBV18	ASSSSDRVKGYT
TRBV2	ASSEGGSLSYEQY
TRBV14	ASSIGLASYTDTQY
TRBV28	ASSLAGIQETQY
TRBV9	ASGPAQGAYGYT
TRBV7-9	ASSLVRSSSSGNTIY
TRBV5-1	ASSLALGGRTEAF
TRBV4-2	ASSQDLTGGGYYGYT
TRBV7-2	ASSTRQGFNEQY
TRBV7-3	ASSVGTGSYEQY
TRBV9	ASSPGQGNTEAF
TRBV27	ASSFRDSQNIQY
TRBV5-8	ASSSRQFGGYT
TRBV4-1	ASSHRGGQETQY
TRBV27	ASSLGQGSREQY
TRBV7-9	ASSLTGGYQETQY
TRBV5-6	ASSLAGSPNSPLH
TRBV7-2	ASGQGNQPQH
TRBV11-2	ASSARRPTSTDTQY
TRBV29-1	SARRGRNGELF
TRBV9	ASSVASTGGGYT
TRBV23-1	ASSRVGQHLNYGYT
TRBV25-1	ASRAQGRGEQY
TRBV4-2	ASSQPGEGEGGELF
TRBV6-5	ASRKQGLETQY
TRBV5-1	ASSGDRHYGYT
TRBV28	ASSLWGAERDTQY
TRBV5-1	ASSRAGENTIY
TRBV21-1	ASSRGAVFYEQY
TRBV6-1	ASSPGLAGAYEQY
TRBV6-6	ASSSGPQGIGSPLH
TRBV30	AWSVSGTKNIQY
TRBV7-9	ASSLVGLLQKQETQY
TRBV7-6	ASSLATSGAYEQY
TRBV6-1	ASSEAGGPNQPQH
TRBV4-1	ASSRLAGGFEQY
TRBV10-3	AISQGRDEKLF
TRBV6-5	ASSPGLSGANVLT
TRBV6-6	ASSSTDRGIAEAF
TRBV6-5	ASSYSRVGGYT
TRBV11-2	ASSLEGRGSYEQY
TRBV7-3	ASSLDRGGTEAF